The sample holds a few counts of the clone carrying this T cell receptor beta chain. Its antigen is undetermined. The data derive from a study of response to subunit inactivated influenza vaccine. Notes on the study in general: Authors suggested each seasonal influenza vaccination recruits few new T cells.

Using its own MiXCR run on the RT-PCR reads, TCRdb lists one record per CDR3 protein. The sample yields 550,000 to 650,000 distinct CDR3 sequences, roughly 10% seen once. This CDR3 has 13 amino acids. The germline V gene has CDR1 LNHNV and CDR2 YYDKDF (reference sequence). Trimming left V 9 bases short and J 4 bases short, with 16 bases between. This sequence originates from a man aged 45 to 65 who received an inactivated influenza vaccine. Source: PBMCs from blood, taken on the day of vaccination. The V call is TRBV15, the J call TRBJ2-7, with unresolved D. The CDR3 protein is CATSESVGYEQYF. The DNA for the CDR3 is TGTGCCACGAGCGAATCAGTCGGTTACGAGCAGTACTTC. The full variable domain, completed using reference TRBV15 and TRBJ2-7, is DAMVIQNPRYQVTQFGKPVTLSCSQTLNHNVMYWYQQKSSQAPKLLFHYYDKDFNNEADTPDNFQSRRPNTSFCFLDIRSPGLGDTAMYLCATSESVGYEQYFGPGTRLTVT.